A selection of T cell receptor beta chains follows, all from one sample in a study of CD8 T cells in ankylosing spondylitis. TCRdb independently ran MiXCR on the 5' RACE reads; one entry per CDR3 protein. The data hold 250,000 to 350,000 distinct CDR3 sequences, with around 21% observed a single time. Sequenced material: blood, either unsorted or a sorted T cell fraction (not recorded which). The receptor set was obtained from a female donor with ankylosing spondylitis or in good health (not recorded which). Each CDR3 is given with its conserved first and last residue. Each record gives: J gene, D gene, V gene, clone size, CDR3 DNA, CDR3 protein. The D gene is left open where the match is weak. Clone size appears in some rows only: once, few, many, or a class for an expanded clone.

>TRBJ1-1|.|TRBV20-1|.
TGCAGTGCTGCAAGGAACACTGAAGCTTTCTTT
CSAARNTEAFF
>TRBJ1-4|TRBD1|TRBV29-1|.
TGCAGCGTCCGGACAGGGGCGGGTGAAAAACTGTTTTTT
CSVRTGAGEKLFF
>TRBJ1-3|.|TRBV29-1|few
TGCAGCGTTGAAGATCAGAATGCTGGAAACACCATATATTTT
CSVEDQNAGNTIYF
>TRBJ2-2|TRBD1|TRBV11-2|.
TGTGCCAGCAGCACTGGGACAGGGACCACCGGGGAGCTGTTTTTT
CASSTGTGTTGELFF
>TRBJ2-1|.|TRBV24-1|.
TGTGCCACCAGTGATTTGCGAGACAGGTTCGGTGAGCAGTTCTTC
CATSDLRDRFGEQFF
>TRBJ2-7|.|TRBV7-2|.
TGTGCCAGCAGCTTATGGAGGGAGCGGGTGTACTTC
CASSLWRERVYF
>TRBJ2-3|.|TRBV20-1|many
TGCAGTGCTAGAACAGCCTATGGGGCGGATACGCAGTATTTT
CSARTAYGADTQYF
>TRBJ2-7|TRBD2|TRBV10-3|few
TGTGCCATCAGTTCCGGGACTATCTCCTACGAGCAGTACTTC
CAISSGTISYEQYF
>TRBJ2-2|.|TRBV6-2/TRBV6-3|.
TGTGCCAGCAGTCTACCCCGCCAGAGAAGCACCGGGGAGCTGTTTTTT
CASSLPRQRSTGELFF
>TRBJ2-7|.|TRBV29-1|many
TGCAGCGTTGAAACAGATACCCCCTACGAGCAGTACTTC
CSVETDTPYEQYF
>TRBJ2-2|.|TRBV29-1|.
TGCAGCGTTCTCTGGACCGGGGAGCTGTTTTTT
CSVLWTGELFF
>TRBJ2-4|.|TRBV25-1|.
TGTGCCAGCAGTGAATCCCCCAATGTAGCCAAAAACATTCAGTACTTC
CASSESPNVAKNIQYF
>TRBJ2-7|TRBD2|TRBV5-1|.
TGCGCCAGCAGCTATTGGACTAGCGGGGGCTACGAGCAGTACTTC
CASSYWTSGGYEQYF
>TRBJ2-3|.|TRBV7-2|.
TGTGCCAGCAGTGGAGGCGGCACGAGCACAGATACGCAGTATTTT
CASSGGGTSTDTQYF
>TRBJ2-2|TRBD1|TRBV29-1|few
TGCAGCGGTGAGGAAGGGGGCGGCGGGGAGCTGTTTTTT
CSGEEGGGGELFF
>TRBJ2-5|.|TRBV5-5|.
TGTGCCAGCAGGCAGGGGGGCGGACAAGAGACCCAGTACTTC
CASRQGGGQETQYF
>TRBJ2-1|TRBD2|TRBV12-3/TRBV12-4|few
TGTGCCAGCAGTCAAGGACTAGCCGAACCCTACAATGAGCAGTTCTTC
CASSQGLAEPYNEQFF
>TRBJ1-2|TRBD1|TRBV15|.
TGTGCCACCAGCAGAGAGCCAGGGGGTGTCTATGGCTACACCTTC
CATSREPGGVYGYTF
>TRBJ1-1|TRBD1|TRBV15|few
TGTGCCACCAGCAGAGATCTGCACAGGGGCACTGAAGCTTTCTTT
CATSRDLHRGTEAFF
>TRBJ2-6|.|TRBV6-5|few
TGTGCCAGCAGTTACTCTATTTGGGTATCCGGGGCCAACGTCCTGACTTTC
CASSYSIWVSGANVLTF
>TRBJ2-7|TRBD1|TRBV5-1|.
TGCGCCAGCAGCTTTCCCGGGACAGGGCGAAACGAGCAGTACTTC
CASSFPGTGRNEQYF
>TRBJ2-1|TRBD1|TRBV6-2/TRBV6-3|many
TGTGCCAGCCACTTAGGGACAGAACTTGACAATGAGCAGTTCTTC
CASHLGTELDNEQFF
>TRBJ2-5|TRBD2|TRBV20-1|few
TGCAGTGCCCCGTGGCCCCAAACTAGCGGGGAATTAGAGACCCAGTACTTC
CSAPWPQTSGELETQYF
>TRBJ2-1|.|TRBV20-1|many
TGCAGTGCTCTTAGCGGAACCTCCTACAATGAGCAGTTCTTC
CSALSGTSYNEQFF
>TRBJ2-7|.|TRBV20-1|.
TGCAGTGCTAGTCCCAGCGGCTACGAGCAGTACTTC
CSASPSGYEQYF
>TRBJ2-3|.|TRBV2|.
TGTGCCAGCAGCCTACAGGAATTCACAGATACGCAGTATTTT
CASSLQEFTDTQYF
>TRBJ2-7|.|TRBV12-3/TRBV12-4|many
TGTGCCAGCAGCTCCCGAACTTGGGAGCAGTACTTC
CASSSRTWEQYF
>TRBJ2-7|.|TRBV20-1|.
TGCAGTGCTACCCCCAGGACCTACGAGCAGTACTTC
CSATPRTYEQYF
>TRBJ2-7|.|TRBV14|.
TGTGCCAGCAGCCTAATAGGGACTGTTGATCCGCAGTACTTC
CASSLIGTVDPQYF
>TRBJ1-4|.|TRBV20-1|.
TGCAGTGCTCAATTTCGATATGGTGAAAAACTGTTTTTT
CSAQFRYGEKLFF
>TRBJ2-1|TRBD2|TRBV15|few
TGTGCCACCAGCAGGCGGGGGACCTCCTACAATGAGCAGTTCTTC
CATSRRGTSYNEQFF
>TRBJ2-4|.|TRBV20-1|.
TGCAGTGCTAACTCCCCGGGTCCAAACATTCAGTACTTC
CSANSPGPNIQYF
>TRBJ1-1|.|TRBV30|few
TGTGCCTGGAGGGGGAGGAGGCGAGCTTTCTTT
CAWRGRRRAFF
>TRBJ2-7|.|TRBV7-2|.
TGTGCCAGCAGCTTAATCGGGGCAGGGAACGAGCAGTACTTC
CASSLIGAGNEQYF
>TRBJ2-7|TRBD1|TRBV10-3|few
TGTGCCATCAGTGAACCTGGACAGGGGGGGAGCTCCTACGAGCAGTACTTC
CAISEPGQGGSSYEQYF
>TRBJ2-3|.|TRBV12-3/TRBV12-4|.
TGTGCCAGCAGTTTAGGGGTAGTGCCTCGGGCTCATCGGGCGGATACGCAGTATTTT
CASSLGVVPRAHRADTQYF
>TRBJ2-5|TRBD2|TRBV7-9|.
TGTGCCAGCAGCACAAGGACTAGCGGGAGTCAAGAGACCCAGTACTTC
CASSTRTSGSQETQYF
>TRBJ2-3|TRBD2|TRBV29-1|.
TGCAGCGTTGGACTAGCGGGCACAGATACGCAGTATTTT
CSVGLAGTDTQYF
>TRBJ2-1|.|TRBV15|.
TGTGCCACCAGCAGAGATCGAGTACTAGGCTACAATGAGCAGTTCTTC
CATSRDRVLGYNEQFF
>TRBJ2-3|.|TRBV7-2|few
TGTGCCAGCAGCTTCGGACAACCGAGCACAGATACGCAGTATTTT
CASSFGQPSTDTQYF
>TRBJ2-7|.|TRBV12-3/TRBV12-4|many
TGTGCCAGCAGTTTATCCCTAGCGGAGGGGGGTGAGCAGTACTTC
CASSLSLAEGGEQYF
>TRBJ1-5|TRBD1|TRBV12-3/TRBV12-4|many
TGTGCCAGCAATTCACAGGGGGCGAGGAATCAGCCCCAGCATTTT
CASNSQGARNQPQHF
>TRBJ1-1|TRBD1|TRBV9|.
TGTGCCAGCAGCGTAGACAGGGGGGAGCACACTGAAGCTTTCTTT
CASSVDRGEHTEAFF
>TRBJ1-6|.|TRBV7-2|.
TGTGCCAGCAGCTTAGACGGGCGAGCGCCCCTCCACTTT
CASSLDGRAPLHF